The 24 T cell receptor beta chains below come from one sample, sequenced in a study of shared clonotypes between healthy human individuals. Libraries were prepared by immunoSEQ multiplex PCR; TCRdb keeps only in-frame clonotypes and omits some of them. The data show 730,000 or so clones, around 72% seen once. Sequences were obtained from memory CD4+ T cells sorted from blood. Subset defined: CD45RA-negative fraction. Every receptor here comes from a woman aged 25 to 39 in good health.

This sequence joins TRBV5-1 and TRBJ2-7; 7 positions agree with TRBD2. The CDR3 loop spans 14 amino acids. Germline V gives CDR1 SGHRS, CDR2 YFSETQ. J was trimmed by 5 bases and V by 2 bases; bases with no gene match: 7. This CDR3 reads CASSFRGSINEQYF. The DNA for the CDR3 is TGCGCCAGCAGCTTTCGCGGGAGTATCAACGAGCAGTACTTC.

This clone has ten or more counts. Additional DNA sequences in this sample encode the identical CDR3. The rearrangement uses TRBV28 and TRBJ1-4, with D perhaps matching TRBD1 (6 bases). Trimming took 6 bases from V and 7 from J, leaving 15 bases between them. Per the germline V gene, CDR1 is MDHEN and CDR2 is SYDVKM. The length of the CDR3 is 14 residues. CDR3 DNA sequence: TGTGCCAGCAGCTCCCCAGGGGCGGGTGAAAAACTGTTTTTT. Its protein product is CASSSPGAGEKLFF.

The table lists this clone with a count of one. The chain employs TRBV5-1 and TRBJ2-7; 12 positions match TRBD1. This CDR3 contains 15 residues. V shed 0 bases and J 5 bases; nucleotides not matched to a gene: 3. Per germline, CDR1 SGHRS and CDR2 YFSETQ. The DNA for the CDR3 is TGCGCCAGCAGCTTGGGTGGGACAGGGGGCAACGAGCAGTACTTC. Its protein product is CASSLGGTGGNEQYF.

This clone occurred a few times. The rearrangement joins TRBV11-3 to TRBJ1-1; D gene unclear. CDR3 length: 13 amino acids. Per the germline V gene, CDR1 is SGHNT and CDR2 is YENEEA. V was clipped by 4 bases and J by 4 bases, with 10 bases between them. CDR3 residues: CASSSYGGTEAFF. In DNA, the CDR3 is TGTGCCAGCAGCTCGTATGGAGGCACTGAAGCTTTCTTT.

This sequence joins TRBV6-5 and TRBJ2-5; weak D call: TRBD2 (5 bases). Trimming pared 6 bases from V and 2 bases from J, leaving 10 bases between. The CDR3 has 13 amino acids. Germline loops: CDR1 MNHEY, CDR2 SVGAGI. This CDR3 reads CASRGLYQETQYF. In DNA, the CDR3 is TGTGCCAGCAGAGGACTGTATCAAGAGACCCAGTACTTC.

This clone occurred many times. The chain employs TRBV28 and TRBJ2-1, with D possibly called TRBD1 or TRBD2 (5 bases each). The CDR3 extends over 15 amino acids. Germline lookup yields CDR1 MDHEN and CDR2 SYDVKM. The V and J ends lost 2 bases and 8 bases respectively, with 16 bases between them. CDR3 residues: CASSLVTEGYHEQFF. CDR3 nucleotides: TGTGCCAGCAGTTTAGTGACTGAGGGGTACCATGAGCAGTTCTTC. Supplemented by reference TRBV28 and TRBJ2-1, the full variable domain reads DVKVTQSSRYLVKRTGEKVFLECVQDMDHENMFWYRQDPGLGLRLIYFSYDVKMKEKGDIPEGYSVSREKKERFSLILESASTNQTSMYLCASSLVTEGYHEQFFGPGTRLTVL.

This chain joins TRBV7-9 and TRBJ2-2; possible D gene TRBD1, 6 bases. Trimming removed 4 bases from V and 3 bases from J, with 15 bases in between. The CDR3 runs to 16 residues. Germline V gives CDR1 SEHNR, CDR2 FQNEAQ (reference sequence). The CDR3 nucleotides read TGTGCCAGCAGCTCCGCGCCTGGGGGCTACACCGGGGAGCTGTTTTTT. It translates to CASSSAPGGYTGELFF.

This clone has a handful of counts. The chain employs TRBV28 and TRBJ1-1; possibly TRBD1 for D (5 bases). Germline V gene lookup returns CDR1 MDHEN and CDR2 SYDVKM. V was trimmed by 3 bases and J by 1 base, leaving 18 bases between them. The CDR3 spans 17 residues. In nucleotides, the CDR3 is TGTGCCAGCAGTTTGGGGGAGGGCGTAGTCGGGAACACTGAAGCTTTCTTT. This codes for CASSLGEGVVGNTEAFF.

This chain uses TRBV7-2 with TRBJ2-5; no reliable D call. Germline CDR1 is SGHTA and CDR2 is FQGNSA. V shed 0 bases and J shed 5 bases, with 10 bases lying between them. There are 14 residues in the CDR3. The CDR3 loop reads CASSLATTRETQYF. CDR3 DNA sequence: TGTGCCAGCAGCTTAGCGACGACCCGCGAGACCCAGTACTTC.

This chain connects TRBV6-1 to TRBJ2-7; no clear D gene. The CDR3 runs 13 residues. The germline gives CDR1 MNHNS, CDR2 SASEGT. The V and J ends lost 6 bases and 2 bases respectively, with 11 bases between them. CDR3 coding DNA: TGTGCCAGCAGGCTCGACGGAGCCTACGAGCAGTACTTC. It translates to CASRLDGAYEQYF.

This chain joins TRBV27 and TRBJ1-2, with D uncertain. The CDR3 has 13 amino acids. V was clipped by 6 bases and J by 9 bases, with 17 bases between them. Germline V gives CDR1 MNHEY, CDR2 SMNVEV (reference sequence). CDR3 DNA: TGTGCCAGCAGCCCCCCGAGACCAAGAAGCTACACCTTC. Translated: CASSPPRPRSYTF.

The V and J genes are TRBV19 and TRBJ2-3, with a weak D call TRBD1 (5 bases). Germline CDR1 and CDR2: LNHDA and SQIVND (reference sequence). This CDR3 is 15 amino acids long. V was shortened by 3 bases and J by 7 bases, with 17 bases between the two germline ends. The CDR3 spells CASSIGGAAKNTQYF. In DNA form, the CDR3 reads TGTGCCAGTAGTATCGGTGGGGCAGCTAAAAATACGCAGTATTTT.

The chain recombines TRBV28 with TRBJ2-7; 8 bases align to TRBD1. The germline V gene has CDR1 MDHEN and CDR2 SYDVKM. Trimming took 8 bases from V and 1 from J; bases not matched to a gene: 7. CDR3 size: 14 residues. CDR3 nucleotides: TGTGCCAGCTGCCGTCAGGGGGCGTCCTACGAGCAGTACTTC. This codes for CASCRQGASYEQYF.

This chain connects TRBV7-9 to TRBJ2-3; D is unresolved. Germline V lookup: CDR1 SEHNR, CDR2 FQNEAQ (reference sequence). V was pared by 3 bases and J by 1 base, with 8 bases between. This CDR3 is 14 amino acids long. The CDR3 region has the DNA TGTGCCAGCAGCTTGGGGTGGGGCACAGATACGCAGTATTTT. Its protein is CASSLGWGTDTQYF. Full variable domain (rest looked up from reference TRBV7-9 and TRBJ2-3): DTGVSQNPRHKITKRGQNVTFRCDPISEHNRLYWYRQTLGQGPEFLTYFQNEAQLEKSRLLSDRFSAERPKGSFSTLEIQRTEQGDSAMYLCASSLGWGTDTQYFGPGTRLTVL.

This chain joins TRBV7-9 and TRBJ1-2; TRBD1 matches 12 bases. CDR1 and CDR2 from the germline V gene are SEHNR and FQNEAQ (reference sequence). The CDR3 runs 16 residues. The junction had 7 bases not matched to a gene; V was cut back by 0 bases and J by 8 bases. Here the CDR3 DNA reads TGTGCCAGCAGCTTAGCGCTGGGACAGGGGGCGGGAGGCTACACCTTC. Protein sequence: CASSLALGQGAGGYTF.

The CDR3 coding sequence is TGTGCCAGCAGAGGAGGACAGGGTTTTAACTATGGCTACACCTTC. The encoded protein is CASRGGQGFNYGYTF. The rearrangement joins TRBV2 to TRBJ1-2, with 8 bases lining up with TRBD1. Looked up from germline, CDR1 is SNHLY and CDR2 is FYNNEI. J lost 1 base, V lost 6 bases, and 7 bases had no gene match. This CDR3 spans 15 amino acids.

The chain has TRBV4-2 and TRBJ2-7, with TRBD2 matching over 9 bases. The CDR3 loop spans 14 amino acids. The trim removed 2 bases at V and 5 bases at J, leaving 4 bases unmatched. Germline lookup yields CDR1 LGHNA and CDR2 YNFKEQ. Here the CDR3 reads CASSQTGTSHEQYF. In nucleotides, the CDR3 is TGTGCCAGCAGCCAAACCGGGACTAGCCACGAGCAGTACTTC.

The V gene is TRBV5-6, the J gene TRBJ2-7; possibly TRBD2 for D (5 bases). The CDR3 is made up of 15 amino acids. V lost 7 bases and J 2 bases, leaving 19 bases between the germline ends. Per germline, CDR1 SGHDT and CDR2 YYEEEE. CDR3 bases: TGTGCCAGCGCCACGCTCGGGGTTCCACCCTACGAGCAGTACTTC. Residues: CASATLGVPPYEQYF.

J is TRBJ2-3 and V is TRBV7-8, with 10 bases identical to TRBD1. Germline trimming cut 1 base from V and 1 base from J; bases unmatched to any gene: 2. The CDR3 consists of 16 residues. Germline CDR1 reads SGHVS; CDR2 reads FQNEAQ. The CDR3 DNA follows: TGTGCCAGCAGCTTAGGACAGGGGGCGGGCACAGATACGCAGTATTTT. It codes for CASSLGQGAGTDTQYF.

This clone showed up just once. The chain combines TRBV2 with TRBJ2-1, with D possibly matching TRBD1 (5 bases). The CDR3 extends over 15 amino acids. Per the germline V gene, CDR1 is SNHLY and CDR2 is FYNNEI. Trimming removed 0 bases from V and 11 bases from J, with 17 bases in between. The CDR3 loop reads CASSEALGARPQQFF. For the CDR3, the DNA is TGTGCCAGCAGTGAAGCCTTAGGGGCTCGCCCGCAGCAGTTCTTC.

This chain uses TRBV2 with TRBJ1-1; 7 bases are a match to TRBD1. CDR1 and CDR2 (germline): SNHLY, FYNNEI. J gave up 4 bases and V 4 bases, and 3 bases lay outside the gene matches. The CDR3 covers 13 residues. The DNA of the CDR3 is TGTGCCAGCAGTGGACAGGGCGGCACTGAAGCTTTCTTT. The encoded protein is CASSGQGGTEAFF.

J is TRBJ1-5 and V is TRBV30, with D perhaps TRBD1 (5 bases). V gave up 5 bases and J gave up 5 bases, with 13 bases separating them. This CDR3 comprises 13 residues. Germline V lookup: CDR1 GTSNPN, CDR2 SVGIG (reference sequence). CDR3 loop: CAWGTGGDQPQHF. CDR3 sequence (DNA): TGTGCCTGGGGAACAGGTGGCGATCAGCCCCAGCATTTT.

Only a few counts were recorded for this clone. The rearrangement links TRBV28 to TRBJ2-5; 7 positions agree with TRBD1. CDR1 MDHEN and CDR2 SYDVKM come from the germline V gene. V gave up 3 bases and J gave up 3 bases; unmatched junction bases: 7. CDR3 length: 15 residues. This chain's CDR3 is CASSFWSGGKETQYF. The CDR3 nucleotides are TGTGCCAGCAGTTTCTGGTCAGGGGGAAAAGAGACCCAGTACTTC.

The V and J genes are TRBV7-3 and TRBJ2-3; D is uncertain. CDR1 is SGHTA and CDR2 is FQGTGA in the germline V gene. V shed 4 bases and J shed 5 bases, with 10 bases lying between them. The CDR3 consists of 13 residues. The CDR3 loop reads CASSYTFGDTQYF. The CDR3 nucleotides are TGTGCCAGCAGCTATACTTTCGGAGATACGCAGTATTTT.